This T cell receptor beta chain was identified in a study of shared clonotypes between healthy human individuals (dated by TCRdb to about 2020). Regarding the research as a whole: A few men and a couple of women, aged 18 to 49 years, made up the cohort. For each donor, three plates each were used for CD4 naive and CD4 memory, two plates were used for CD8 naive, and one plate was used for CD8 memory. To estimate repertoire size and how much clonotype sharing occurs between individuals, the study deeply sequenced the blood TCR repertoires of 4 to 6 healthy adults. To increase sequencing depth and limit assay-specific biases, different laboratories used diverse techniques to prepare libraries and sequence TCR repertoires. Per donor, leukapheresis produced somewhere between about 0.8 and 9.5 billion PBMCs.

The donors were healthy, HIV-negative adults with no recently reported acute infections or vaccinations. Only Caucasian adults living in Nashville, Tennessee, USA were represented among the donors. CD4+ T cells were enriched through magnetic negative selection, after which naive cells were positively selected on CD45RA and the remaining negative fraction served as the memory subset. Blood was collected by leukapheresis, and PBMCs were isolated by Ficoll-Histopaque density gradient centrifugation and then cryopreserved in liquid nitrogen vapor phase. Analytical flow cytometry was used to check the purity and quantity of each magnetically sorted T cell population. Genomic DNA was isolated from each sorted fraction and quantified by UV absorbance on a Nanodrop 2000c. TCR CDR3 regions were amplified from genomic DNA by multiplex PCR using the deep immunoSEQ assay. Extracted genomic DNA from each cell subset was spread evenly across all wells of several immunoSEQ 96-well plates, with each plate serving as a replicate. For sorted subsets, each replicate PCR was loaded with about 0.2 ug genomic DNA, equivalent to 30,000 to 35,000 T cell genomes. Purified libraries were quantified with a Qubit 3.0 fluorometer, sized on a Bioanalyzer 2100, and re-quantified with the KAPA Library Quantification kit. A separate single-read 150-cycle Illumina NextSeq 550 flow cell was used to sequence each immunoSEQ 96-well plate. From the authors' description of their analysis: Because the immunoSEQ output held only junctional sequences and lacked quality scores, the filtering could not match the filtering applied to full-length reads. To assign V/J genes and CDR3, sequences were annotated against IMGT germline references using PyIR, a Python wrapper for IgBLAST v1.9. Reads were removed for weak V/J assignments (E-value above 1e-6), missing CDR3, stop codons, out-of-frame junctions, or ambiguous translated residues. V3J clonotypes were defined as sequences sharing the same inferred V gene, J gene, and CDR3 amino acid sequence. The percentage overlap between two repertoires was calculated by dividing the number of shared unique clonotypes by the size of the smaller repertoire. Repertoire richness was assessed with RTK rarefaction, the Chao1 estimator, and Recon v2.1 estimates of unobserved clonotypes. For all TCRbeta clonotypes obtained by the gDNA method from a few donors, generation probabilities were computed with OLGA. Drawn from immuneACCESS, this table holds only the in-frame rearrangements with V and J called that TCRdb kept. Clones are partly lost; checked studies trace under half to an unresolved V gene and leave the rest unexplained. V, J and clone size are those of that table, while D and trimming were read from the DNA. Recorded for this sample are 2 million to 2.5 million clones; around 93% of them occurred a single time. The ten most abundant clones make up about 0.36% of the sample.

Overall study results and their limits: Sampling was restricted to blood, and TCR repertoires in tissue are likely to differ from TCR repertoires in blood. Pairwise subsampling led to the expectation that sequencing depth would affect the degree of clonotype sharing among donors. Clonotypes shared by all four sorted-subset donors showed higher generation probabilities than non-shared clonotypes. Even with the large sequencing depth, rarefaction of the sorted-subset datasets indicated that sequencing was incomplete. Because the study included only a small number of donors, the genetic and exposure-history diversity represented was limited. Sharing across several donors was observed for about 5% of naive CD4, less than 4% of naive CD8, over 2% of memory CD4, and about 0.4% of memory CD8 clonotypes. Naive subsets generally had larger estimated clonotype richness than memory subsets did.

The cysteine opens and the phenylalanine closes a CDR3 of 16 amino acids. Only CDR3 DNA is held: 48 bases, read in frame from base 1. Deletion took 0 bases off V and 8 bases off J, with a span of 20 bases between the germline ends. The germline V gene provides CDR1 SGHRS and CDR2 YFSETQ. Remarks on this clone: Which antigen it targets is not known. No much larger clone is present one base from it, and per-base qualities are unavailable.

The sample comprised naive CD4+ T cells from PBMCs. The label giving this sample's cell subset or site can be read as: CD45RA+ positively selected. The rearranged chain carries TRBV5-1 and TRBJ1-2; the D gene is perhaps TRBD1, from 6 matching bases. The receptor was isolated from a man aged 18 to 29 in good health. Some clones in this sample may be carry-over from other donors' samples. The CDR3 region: CASSLDSAGEISGYTF. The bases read TGCGCCAGCAGCTTGGACTCAGCAGGGGAAATCTCCGGCTACACCTTC.